Presented here are 28 T cell receptor beta chains from one specimen sequenced in a study of CD8+ T cells in alopecia areata. The authors extracted RNA and reverse transcribed it into cDNA as the sequencing template. Some clones are missing from TCRdb's copy, which holds only in-frame ones; the method was immunoSEQ multiplex PCR. The sample has roughly 200,000 clones, approximately 55% seen once. Treatment specified: oral pan-JAK inhibitor, 5-10 mg twice daily. The material sequenced was CD8+ T cells sorted from blood, taken at week 24, from a patient treated with tofacitinib. The receptor set was obtained from a human donor with alopecia areata.

This clone has more than one count but fewer than ten. The chain is built from TRBV27 and TRBJ1-2, with no clear D. The CDR3 loop spans 14 amino acids. The germline CDR1 and CDR2 sequences are MNHEY and SMNVEV (reference sequence). Trimming pared 5 bases from V and 1 base from J, leaving 11 bases between. DNA for the CDR3: TGTGCCAGCAGTCCTTACGGGGATAACTATGGCTACACCTTC. Protein: CASSPYGDNYGYTF.

The chain recombines TRBV2 with TRBJ1-1, with a weak D call TRBD1 (6 bases). Trimming shortened V by 5 bases and J by 5 bases, and 15 bases separated the two germline ends. The CDR3 runs 14 residues. Germline assignment: CDR1 SNHLY and CDR2 FYNNEI. In nucleotides, the CDR3 is TGTGCCAGCAGTTCGCAGGGGTATACGACTGAAGCTTTCTTT. It is translated as CASSSQGYTTEAFF.

The rearrangement uses TRBV7-9 and TRBJ2-3; D is tentatively TRBD1 or TRBD2 (5 bases each). Between the trimmed V and J ends, which lost 7 bases and 6 bases, there was a span of 11 bases. Germline V CDR1 and CDR2: SEHNR, FQNEAQ (reference sequence). This CDR3 contains 12 residues. The CDR3 nucleotides read TGTGCCAGCAACCCCGGGACGGATACGCAGTATTTT. This encodes CASNPGTDTQYF.

The chain links TRBV13 to TRBJ1-1; a weak D match, TRBD1 (5 bases). The CDR3 runs 15 residues. V lost 7 bases and J lost 0, with 15 bases in between. Germline V lookup: CDR1 PRHDT, CDR2 FYEKMQ (reference sequence). In DNA, the CDR3 is TGTGCCAGCACCCCCGGCCAGGGATTGAACACTGAAGCTTTCTTT. It translates to CASTPGQGLNTEAFF.

The chain joins TRBV6-4 to TRBJ2-3, with 8 bases matching TRBD2. The germline CDR1 and CDR2 sequences are MRHNA and SNTAGT. The CDR3 runs to 16 residues. V gave up 5 bases and J gave up 1 base; unmatched junction bases: 8. The CDR3 reads CASSRRRAGGTDTQYF. The CDR3 DNA sequence: TGTGCCAGCAGTCGCCGTCGAGCGGGGGGCACAGATACGCAGTATTTT.

The table lists this clone with a few counts. CDR3 protein: CASSYGTGPAEQYF. The CDR3 DNA reads TGTGCCAGCAGCTACGGGACAGGGCCCGCCGAGCAGTACTTC. The rearrangement joins TRBV11-2 to TRBJ2-7; 9 nucleotides match TRBD1. This CDR3 has 14 amino acids. After removal of 4 bases from V and 6 bases from J, the junction contained 7 bases not matched to a gene. Germline V gene lookup returns CDR1 SGHAT and CDR2 FQNNGV. Combining the CDR3 with reference TRBV11-2 and TRBJ2-7 gives the whole variable domain EAGVAQSPRYKIIEKRQSVAFWCNPISGHATLYWYQQILGQGPKLLIQFQNNGVVDDSQLPKDRFSAERLKGVDSTLKIQPAKLEDSAVYLCASSYGTGPAEQYFGPGTRLTVT.

The chain has TRBV30 and TRBJ1-1; D call uncertain. Germline loops: CDR1 GTSNPN, CDR2 SVGIG (reference sequence). Deletions cut 4 bases from V and 7 bases from J, with 10 bases between. The CDR3 consists of 11 residues. In DNA form, the CDR3 reads TGTGCCTGGACCCTAGGGAGTGAAGCTTTCTTT. Amino acids: CAWTLGSEAFF.

A few counts support this clone. This rearrangement joins TRBV19 to TRBJ2-1, with 7 positions matching TRBD2. This CDR3 spans 13 amino acids. With 5 bases clipped from V and 5 bases from J, the junction kept 3 bases outside the gene matches. CDR1 and CDR2 (germline): LNHDA, SQIVND (reference sequence). The CDR3 sequence is CASSSGLHNEQFF. DNA of the CDR3: TGTGCCAGTAGTTCGGGACTACACAATGAGCAGTTCTTC. The whole variable domain, remainder taken from reference TRBV19 and TRBJ2-1, is DGGITQSPKYLFRKEGQNVTLSCEQNLNHDAMYWYRQDPGQGLRLIYYSQIVNDFQKGDIAEGYSVSREKKESFPLTVTSAQKNPTAFYLCASSSGLHNEQFFGPGTRLTVL.

Only a few counts were recorded for this clone. The rearrangement uses TRBV10-2 and TRBJ2-2; D possibly corresponds to TRBD1 (5 bases). Trimming took off 3 bases at V and 6 bases at J, with 8 bases between the two ends. Germline V gene sequence: CDR1 WSHSY, CDR2 SAAADI. The CDR3 is 13 residues long. CDR3 residues: CASSDVRAGELFF. The CDR3 DNA reads as TGCGCCAGCAGTGACGTCAGGGCCGGGGAGCTGTTTTTT.

The genes are TRBV7-6 and TRBJ2-1; D is tentatively TRBD1 or TRBD2 (5 bases each). Per germline, CDR1 SGHVS and CDR2 FNYEAQ. This CDR3 is 16 amino acids long. V lost 0 bases and J 2 bases, leaving 11 bases between the germline ends. The CDR3 nucleotides read TGTGCCAGCAGCTTAGCTGTGGGGGTCCCCTACAATGAGCAGTTCTTC. The encoded protein is CASSLAVGVPYNEQFF.

This chain connects TRBV13 to TRBJ2-7, with 10 bases identical to TRBD2. With 5 bases clipped from V and 3 bases from J, the junction kept 7 bases outside the gene matches. The germline CDR1 and CDR2 sequences are PRHDT and FYEKMQ (reference sequence). This CDR3 spans 15 amino acids. CDR3 protein: CASSPGLAENYEQYF. Written as DNA, the CDR3 is TGTGCCAGCAGCCCCGGACTAGCGGAAAACTACGAGCAGTACTTC.

The rearrangement uses TRBV9 and TRBJ2-5, with 7 bases that match TRBD1. Germline V lookup: CDR1 SGDLS, CDR2 YYNGEE. The CDR3 extends over 15 amino acids. V lost 4 bases to trimming and J lost 4 bases; unmatched junction nucleotides: 10. The CDR3 DNA sequence: TGTGCCAGCAGCACTGCGGACAGGATAGGAGAGACCCAGTACTTC. Protein product: CASSTADRIGETQYF. Drawing the rest from reference TRBV9 and TRBJ2-5, the complete variable domain is DSGVTQTPKHLITATGQRVTLRCSPRSGDLSVYWYQQSLDQGLQFLIQYYNGEERAKGNILERFSAQQFPDLHSELNLSSLELGDSALYFCASSTADRIGETQYFGPGTRLLVL.

The CDR3 sequence: CASSQKGANYGYTF. CDR3 sequence (DNA): TGCGCCAGCAGCCAGAAGGGAGCTAACTATGGCTACACCTTC. The chain uses TRBV4-3 and TRBJ1-2; D is unresolved. Deletions cut 3 bases from V and 0 bases from J, with 8 bases between. Germline assignment: CDR1 LGHNA and CDR2 YSLEER. The CDR3 sequence is 14 residues long.

The rearrangement uses TRBV9 and TRBJ1-1; possible D gene TRBD1, 5 bases. This CDR3 region has 18 residues. CDR1 and CDR2 from the germline V gene are SGDLS and YYNGEE. Trimming stripped 4 bases from V and 3 bases from J, with 25 bases between. The chain's CDR3 is CASSQGFTDSREDTEAFF. In DNA form, the CDR3 reads TGTGCCAGCAGCCAGGGATTTACGGACTCCCGGGAGGACACTGAAGCTTTCTTT.

The V gene is TRBV7-2, the J gene TRBJ1-1; D gene uncertain. This CDR3 is built from 14 residues. CDR1 SGHTA and CDR2 FQGNSA come from the germline V gene. The V end was cut by 5 bases, the J end by 1 base, with 11 bases between. CDR3 sequence: CASSIFDGNTEAFF. CDR3 DNA: TGTGCCAGCAGCATATTCGACGGGAACACTGAAGCTTTCTTT.

The chain recombines TRBV5-1 with TRBJ2-7; D is possibly TRBD2 (7 bases). This CDR3 is 15 amino acids long. Trimming took 0 bases from V and 5 from J, leaving 15 bases between them. The germline gives CDR1 SGHRS, CDR2 YFSETQ. The CDR3, as DNA: TGCGCCAGCAGCTTGGAAGGGGGACTACCTGACGAGCAGTACTTC. This gives the protein CASSLEGGLPDEQYF. The complete variable domain, with remaining parts taken from reference TRBV5-1 and TRBJ2-7, reads KAGVTQTPRYLIKTRGQQVTLSCSPISGHRSVSWYQQTPGQGLQFLFEYFSETQRNKGNFPGRFSGRQFSNSRSEMNVSTLELGDSALYLCASSLEGGLPDEQYFGPGTRLTVT.

The CDR3 reads CASSPGRGSSYEQYF. The DNA of the CDR3 is TGTGCCAGCAGCCCCGGTCGGGGGAGCTCCTACGAGCAGTACTTC. The genes are TRBV13 and TRBJ2-7; D is perhaps TRBD2 (6 bases). Germline-derived CDR1 and CDR2 are PRHDT and FYEKMQ (reference sequence). The ends were cut back, 5 bases at V and 0 bases at J, with 14 bases in the middle. This CDR3 is built from 15 residues.

The chain uses TRBV29-1 and TRBJ2-1; no clear D. The germline V gene encodes CDR1 SQVTM and CDR2 ANQGSEA. This CDR3 contains 13 residues. Trimming removed 7 bases at V and 0 bases at J, with 10 bases between. The DNA of the CDR3 is TGCAGCGCGGTCCCCGACTCCTACAATGAGCAGTTCTTC. The encoded protein is CSAVPDSYNEQFF.

This chain connects TRBV11-2 to TRBJ2-4, with 10 bases identical to TRBD2. Germline loops: CDR1 SGHAT, CDR2 FQNNGV. This CDR3 is 17 amino acids long. J was trimmed by 2 bases and V by 2 bases; bases with no gene match: 6. CDR3 amino acids: CASSLSGGAGTKNIQYF. DNA for the CDR3: TGTGCCAGCAGCTTAAGCGGGGGGGCCGGAACCAAAAACATTCAGTACTTC.

This clone was detected only a few times. This chain joins TRBV27 and TRBJ2-1, with D possibly TRBD2 on 6 matching bases. The V and J ends lost 3 bases and 6 bases respectively, with 9 bases between them. Germline CDR1 reads MNHEY; CDR2 reads SMNVEV (reference sequence). This CDR3 has 13 residues. The CDR3 coding sequence is TGTGCCAGCAGTTTTGGGGGGTTCAATGAGCAGTTCTTC. Protein sequence: CASSFGGFNEQFF.

The rearrangement links TRBV7-9 to TRBJ1-5; D may be TRBD1 (5 bases). Germline V CDR1 and CDR2: SEHNR, FQNEAQ (reference sequence). The ends were cut back, 8 bases at V and 5 bases at J, with 13 bases in the middle. The CDR3 extends over 13 amino acids. The CDR3 is CASGDDSYQPQHF. The CDR3 region has the DNA TGTGCCAGCGGAGACGACAGTTATCAGCCCCAGCATTTT.

The genes are TRBV6-5 and TRBJ2-2; D is unclear. V lost 7 bases, J lost 1 base, and 10 bases lay in between. CDR1 is MNHEY and CDR2 is SVGAGI in the germline V gene. This CDR3 has 14 amino acids. CDR3 sequence reads: CASTHQLNTGELFF. CDR3 nucleotide sequence: TGTGCCAGCACCCACCAATTGAACACCGGGGAGCTGTTTTTT.

This clone was counted a few times. The J gene is TRBJ2-7, the V gene TRBV10-2; D unclear. There are 11 residues in the CDR3. The V gene's germline CDR1 is WSHSY and CDR2 SAAADI. V dropped 6 bases and J dropped 6 bases, with 9 bases sitting between them. The CDR3 here is CASSAGLEQYF. The CDR3 DNA sequence: TGCGCCAGCAGCGCTGGGCTCGAGCAGTACTTC.

The chain is built from TRBV7-8 and TRBJ2-7; TRBD2 might be the D (6 bases). CDR3 length: 16 residues. Trimming removed 4 bases from V and 2 bases from J, with 18 bases in between. Germline assignment: CDR1 SGHVS and CDR2 FQNEAQ. This chain's CDR3 is CASSSISGGGPYEQYF. CDR3 DNA sequence: TGTGCCAGCAGCTCGATTAGCGGAGGAGGACCCTACGAGCAGTACTTC. Complete variable domain (other parts from reference TRBV7-8 and TRBJ2-7): GAGVSQSPRYKVAKRGQDVALRCDPISGHVSLFWYQQALGQGPEFLTYFQNEAQLDKSGLPSDRFFAERPEGSVSTLKIQRTQQEDSAVYLCASSSISGGGPYEQYFGPGTRLTVT.

This clone was found a few times. The J gene is TRBJ2-1, the V gene TRBV7-2; D is unclear. The CDR3 has 13 residues. Trimming removed 1 base from V and 6 bases from J, with 7 bases in between. Germline CDR1 and CDR2: SGHTA and FQGNSA. This CDR3 is CASSLDLINEQFF. CDR3 in DNA: TGTGCCAGCAGCTTAGACCTAATCAATGAGCAGTTCTTC.

J is TRBJ1-1 and V is TRBV6-6, with D hard to call. Germline lookup yields CDR1 MNHNY and CDR2 SVGAGI (reference sequence). The CDR3 has 12 amino acids. Trimming cost V 0 bases and J 6 bases, with 5 bases left between them. In DNA, the CDR3 is TGTGCCAGCAGTTACTCTGGCGCTGAAGCTTTCTTT. Translation: CASSYSGAEAFF.

V gene TRBV5-6 combines with J gene TRBJ2-7; D is possibly TRBD2 (6 bases). The CDR3 extends over 14 amino acids. Germline V gene sequence: CDR1 SGHDT, CDR2 YYEEEE. Trimming stripped 1 base from V and 5 bases from J, with 13 bases between. The CDR3 here is CASSLSASADEQYF. The CDR3 nucleotides are TGTGCCAGCAGCTTGTCGGCTAGCGCGGACGAGCAGTACTTC.

The chain uses TRBV2 and TRBJ1-1; D is possibly TRBD1 (6 bases). The germline V gene has CDR1 SNHLY and CDR2 FYNNEI. CDR3 size: 13 residues. V was pared by 6 bases and J by 5 bases, with 13 bases between. The DNA for the CDR3 is TGTGCCAGCAGACAGGGTTTGAGGACTGAAGCTTTCTTT. Protein: CASRQGLRTEAFF.